Sequencing of this T cell receptor beta chain was carried out in a study of blood T cell repertoires in COVID-19. V lost 4 bases and J 1 base, leaving 16 bases between the germline ends. The CDR3 has 16 amino acids. Per germline, CDR1 SEHNR and CDR2 FQNEAQ (reference sequence). The assay was immunoSEQ multiplex PCR, and TCRdb's table has in-frame clones only and misses some. The table records about 270,000 clones, approximately 80% of them present only once. The V gene is TRBV7-9, the J gene TRBJ1-2; D not resolved. The source is a woman between 50 and 59 years old with active or convalescent COVID-19. Sequenced: peripheral blood. As DNA, the CDR3 is TGTGCCAGCAGCTCGTGGGGAGCTCGGTATAACTATGGCTACACCTTC. This encodes CASSSWGARYNYGYTF.